This T cell receptor beta chain stems from a study of Ad26.COV2.S vaccination and SARS-CoV-2 variants. Across the study: Administration of Ad26.COV2.S was intramuscular, either once or twice 56 days apart.

With regard to this clone: Antigen: not known.

Sequencing used immunoSEQ multiplex PCR; TCRdb keeps in-frame clones, though not all of them. The table has 300,000 to 350,000 clones, roughly 88% seen once. Treatment noted: around 19 received Ad26.COV2.S at low or high dose, single or two shots; a few received placebo; per-sample allocation not given. Collection of the samples took place on day 63 after the first injection of vaccine or placebo. An Ad26 vector expressing Wuhan-strain SARS-CoV-2 spike served as the vaccine. The CDR3 has 15 residues. CDR1 is SGHKS and CDR2 is YYEKEE in the germline V gene (reference sequence). V was pared by 3 bases and J by 4 bases, with 14 bases between. Study-level points and caveats: Total responses of T cells may have been underestimated by the analyses of TCR breadth and depth.

Here the sequenced sample was peripheral blood, taken in a trial of Ad26.COV2.S vaccine versus placebo. The chain combines TRBV5-5 with TRBJ1-3; no definite D call. The source of this sequence is a person between 18 and 59 years old who received the Ad26.COV2.S COVID-19 vaccine or a placebo. The CDR3 DNA reads TGTGCCAGCAGCTACCACCATTCATTCGGAAACACCATATATTTT. Residues: CASSYHHSFGNTIYF.